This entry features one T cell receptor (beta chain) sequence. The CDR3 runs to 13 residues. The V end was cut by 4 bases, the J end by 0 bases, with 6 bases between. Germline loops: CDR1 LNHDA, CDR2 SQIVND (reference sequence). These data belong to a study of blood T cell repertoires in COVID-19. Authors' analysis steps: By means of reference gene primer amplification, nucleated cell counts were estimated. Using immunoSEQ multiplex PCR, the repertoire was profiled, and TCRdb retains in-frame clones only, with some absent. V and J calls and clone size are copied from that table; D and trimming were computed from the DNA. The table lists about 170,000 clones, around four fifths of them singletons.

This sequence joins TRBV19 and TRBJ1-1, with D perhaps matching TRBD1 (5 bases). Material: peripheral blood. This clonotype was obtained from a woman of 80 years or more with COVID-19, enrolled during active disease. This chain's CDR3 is CASSTGLNTEAFF. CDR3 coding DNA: TGTGCCAGTAGTACAGGGTTGAACACTGAAGCTTTCTTT.